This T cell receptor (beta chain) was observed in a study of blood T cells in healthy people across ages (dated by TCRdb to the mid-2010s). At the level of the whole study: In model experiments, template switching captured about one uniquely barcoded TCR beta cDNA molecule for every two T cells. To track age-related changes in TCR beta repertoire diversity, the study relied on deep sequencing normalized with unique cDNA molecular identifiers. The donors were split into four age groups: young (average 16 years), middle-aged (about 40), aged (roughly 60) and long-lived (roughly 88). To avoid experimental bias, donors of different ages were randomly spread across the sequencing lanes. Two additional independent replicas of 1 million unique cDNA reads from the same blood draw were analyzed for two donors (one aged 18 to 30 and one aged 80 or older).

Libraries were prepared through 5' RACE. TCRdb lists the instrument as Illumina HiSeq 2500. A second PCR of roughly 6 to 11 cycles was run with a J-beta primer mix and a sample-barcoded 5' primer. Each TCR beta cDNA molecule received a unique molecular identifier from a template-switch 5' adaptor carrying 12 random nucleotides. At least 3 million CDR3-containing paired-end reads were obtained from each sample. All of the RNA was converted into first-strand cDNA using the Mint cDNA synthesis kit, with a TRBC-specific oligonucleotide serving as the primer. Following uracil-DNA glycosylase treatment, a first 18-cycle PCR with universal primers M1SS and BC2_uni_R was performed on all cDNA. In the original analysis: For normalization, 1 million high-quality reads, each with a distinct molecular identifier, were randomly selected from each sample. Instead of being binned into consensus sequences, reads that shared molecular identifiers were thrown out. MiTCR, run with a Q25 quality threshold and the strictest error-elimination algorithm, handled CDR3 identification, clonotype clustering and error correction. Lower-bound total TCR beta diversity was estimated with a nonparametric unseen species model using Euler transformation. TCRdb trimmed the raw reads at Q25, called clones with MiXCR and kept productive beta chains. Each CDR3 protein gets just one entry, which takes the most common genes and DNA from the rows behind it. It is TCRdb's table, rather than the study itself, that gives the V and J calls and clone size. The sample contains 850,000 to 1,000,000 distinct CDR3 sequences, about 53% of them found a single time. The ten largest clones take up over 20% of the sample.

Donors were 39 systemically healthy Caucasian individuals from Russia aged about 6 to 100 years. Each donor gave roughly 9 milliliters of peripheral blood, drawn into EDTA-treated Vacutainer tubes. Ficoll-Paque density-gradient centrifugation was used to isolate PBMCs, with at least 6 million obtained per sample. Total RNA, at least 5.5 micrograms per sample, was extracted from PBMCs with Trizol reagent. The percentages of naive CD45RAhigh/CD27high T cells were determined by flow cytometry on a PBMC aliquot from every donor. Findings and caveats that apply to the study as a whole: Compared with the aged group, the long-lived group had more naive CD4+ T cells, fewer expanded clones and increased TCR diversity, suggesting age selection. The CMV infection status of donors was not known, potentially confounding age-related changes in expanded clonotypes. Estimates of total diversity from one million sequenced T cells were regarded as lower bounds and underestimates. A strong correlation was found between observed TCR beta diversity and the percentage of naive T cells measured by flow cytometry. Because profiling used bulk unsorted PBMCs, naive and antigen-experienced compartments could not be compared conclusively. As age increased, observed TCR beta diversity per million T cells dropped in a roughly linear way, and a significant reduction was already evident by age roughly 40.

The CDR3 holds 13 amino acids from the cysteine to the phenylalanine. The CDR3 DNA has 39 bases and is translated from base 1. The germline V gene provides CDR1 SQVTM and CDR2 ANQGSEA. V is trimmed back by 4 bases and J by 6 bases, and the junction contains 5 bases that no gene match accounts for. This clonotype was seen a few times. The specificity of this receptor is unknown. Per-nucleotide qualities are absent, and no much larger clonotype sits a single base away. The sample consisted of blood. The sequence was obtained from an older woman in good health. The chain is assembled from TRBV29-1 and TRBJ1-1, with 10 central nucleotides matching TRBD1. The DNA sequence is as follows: TGCAGCGTTGGGGAGACAGGGGGCCCTGAAGCTTTCTTT. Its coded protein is CSVGETGGPEAFF.